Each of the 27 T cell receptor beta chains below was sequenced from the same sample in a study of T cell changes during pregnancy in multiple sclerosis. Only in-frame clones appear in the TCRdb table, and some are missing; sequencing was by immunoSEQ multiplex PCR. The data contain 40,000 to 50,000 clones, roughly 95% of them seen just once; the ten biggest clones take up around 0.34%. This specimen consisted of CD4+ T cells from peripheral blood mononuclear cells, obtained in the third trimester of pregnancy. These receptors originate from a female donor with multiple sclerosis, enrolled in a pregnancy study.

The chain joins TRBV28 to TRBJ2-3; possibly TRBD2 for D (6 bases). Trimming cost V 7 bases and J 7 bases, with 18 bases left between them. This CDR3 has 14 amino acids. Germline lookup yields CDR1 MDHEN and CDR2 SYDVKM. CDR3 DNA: TGTGCCAGCATTGGACTACCCGACATAAATACGCAGTATTTT. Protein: CASIGLPDINTQYF. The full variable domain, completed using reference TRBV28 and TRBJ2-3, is DVKVTQSSRYLVKRTGEKVFLECVQDMDHENMFWYRQDPGLGLRLIYFSYDVKMKEKGDIPEGYSVSREKKERFSLILESASTNQTSMYLCASIGLPDINTQYFGPGTRLTVL.

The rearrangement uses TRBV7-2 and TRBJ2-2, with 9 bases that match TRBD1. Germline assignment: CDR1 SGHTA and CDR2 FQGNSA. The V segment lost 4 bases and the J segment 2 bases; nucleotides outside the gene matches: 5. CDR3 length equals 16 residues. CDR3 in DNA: TGTGCCAGCAGCTACACAGGGGGCGACAACACCGGGGAGCTGTTTTTT. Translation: CASSYTGGDNTGELFF.

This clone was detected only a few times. The CDR3 bases are TGTGCCAGCTCCAGCCAGGGGTACGAGCAGTACTTC. Translation gives CASSSQGYEQYF. The V gene is TRBV7-2, the J gene TRBJ2-7; a possible D gene is TRBD1 (6 bases). V lost 8 bases and J 4 bases, leaving 12 bases between the germline ends. The germline CDR1 and CDR2 sequences are SGHTA and FQGNSA. The CDR3 extends over 12 amino acids.

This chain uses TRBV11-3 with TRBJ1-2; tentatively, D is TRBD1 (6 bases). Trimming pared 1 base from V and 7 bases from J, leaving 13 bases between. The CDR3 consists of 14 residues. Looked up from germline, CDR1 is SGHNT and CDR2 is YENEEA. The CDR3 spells CASSLAGASGGYTF. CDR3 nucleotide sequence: TGTGCCAGCAGCTTAGCAGGGGCCTCAGGTGGCTACACCTTC.

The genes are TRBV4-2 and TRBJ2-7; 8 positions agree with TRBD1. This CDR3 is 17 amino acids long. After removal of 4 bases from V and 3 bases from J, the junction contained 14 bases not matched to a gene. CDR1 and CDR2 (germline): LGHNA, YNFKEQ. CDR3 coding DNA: TGTGCCAGCAGCCGAATACCCACCGGACAGGGTATCTACGAGCAGTACTTC. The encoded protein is CASSRIPTGQGIYEQYF.

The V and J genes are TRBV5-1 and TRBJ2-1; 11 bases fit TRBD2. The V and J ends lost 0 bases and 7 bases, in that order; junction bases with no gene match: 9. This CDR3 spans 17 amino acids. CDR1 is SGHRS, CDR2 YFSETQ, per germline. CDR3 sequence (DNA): TGCGCCAGCAGCTTGGTTGTCGGTCTAGCGGGAGGAAATGAGCAGTTCTTC. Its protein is CASSLVVGLAGGNEQFF.

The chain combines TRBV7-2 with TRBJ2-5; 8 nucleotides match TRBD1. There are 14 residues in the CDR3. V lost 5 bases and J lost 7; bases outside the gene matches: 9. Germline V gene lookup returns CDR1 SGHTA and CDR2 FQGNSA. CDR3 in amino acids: CASSPYGQGGTQYF. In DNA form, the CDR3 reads TGTGCCAGCAGCCCTTATGGACAGGGAGGGACCCAGTACTTC.

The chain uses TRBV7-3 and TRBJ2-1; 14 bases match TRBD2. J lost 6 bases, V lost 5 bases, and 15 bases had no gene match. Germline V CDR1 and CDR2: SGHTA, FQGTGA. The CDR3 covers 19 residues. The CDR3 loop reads CASSATRGLAGVTGNEQFF. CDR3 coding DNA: TGTGCCAGCAGCGCGACGAGGGGACTAGCGGGAGTTACTGGCAATGAGCAGTTCTTC.

CDR3 sequence reads: CASSLDQGETQYF. As DNA, the CDR3 is TGCGCCAGCAGCTTGGACCAGGGGGAGACCCAGTACTTC. The V gene is TRBV5-1, the J gene TRBJ2-5; a weak D match, TRBD1 (6 bases). The length of the CDR3 is 13 residues. Germline CDR1 SGHRS, CDR2 YFSETQ. V was shortened by 0 bases and J by 5 bases, with 8 bases between the two germline ends.

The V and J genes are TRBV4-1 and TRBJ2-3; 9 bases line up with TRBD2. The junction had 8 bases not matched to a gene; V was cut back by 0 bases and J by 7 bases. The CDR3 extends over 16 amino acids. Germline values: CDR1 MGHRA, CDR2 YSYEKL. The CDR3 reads CASSQDLSGSWNTQYF. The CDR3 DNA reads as TGCGCCAGCAGCCAAGACCTTAGCGGGAGCTGGAATACGCAGTATTTT.

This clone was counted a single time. CDR3 amino acids: CASSKSTEAFF. CDR3 bases: TGTGCCAGCAGTAAGAGCACTGAAGCTTTCTTT. The gene calls are TRBV11-3 and TRBJ1-1; D is unresolved. V gave up 6 bases and J gave up 4 bases, with 6 bases separating them. This CDR3 contains 11 residues. Germline V gene data show CDR1 as SGHNT and CDR2 as YENEEA.

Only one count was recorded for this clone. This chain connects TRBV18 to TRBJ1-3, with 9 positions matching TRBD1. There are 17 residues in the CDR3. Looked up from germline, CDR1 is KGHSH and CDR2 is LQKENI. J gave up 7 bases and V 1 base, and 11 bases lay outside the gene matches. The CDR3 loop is CASSPQRTGVKRNTIYF. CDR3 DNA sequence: TGTGCCAGCTCACCACAAAGGACAGGGGTGAAGAGGAACACCATATATTTT. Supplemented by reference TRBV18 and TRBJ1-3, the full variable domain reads NAGVMQNPRHLVRRRGQEARLRCSPMKGHSHVYWYRQLPEEGLKFMVYLQKENIIDESGMPKERFSAEFPKEGPSILRIQQVVRGDSAAYFCASSPQRTGVKRNTIYFGEGSWLTVV.

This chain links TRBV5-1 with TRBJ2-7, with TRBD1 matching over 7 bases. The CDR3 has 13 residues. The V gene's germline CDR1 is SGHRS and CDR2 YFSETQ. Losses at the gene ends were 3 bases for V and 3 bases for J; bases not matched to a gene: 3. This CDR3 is CASSSQGSYEQYF. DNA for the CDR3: TGCGCCAGCAGCTCACAGGGGAGCTACGAGCAGTACTTC.

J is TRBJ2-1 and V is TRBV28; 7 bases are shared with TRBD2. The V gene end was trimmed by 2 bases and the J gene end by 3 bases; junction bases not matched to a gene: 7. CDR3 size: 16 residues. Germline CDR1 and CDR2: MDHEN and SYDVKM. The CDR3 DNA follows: TGTGCCAGCAGTTTAGGGCTAGCGGATCACTACAATGAGCAGTTCTTC. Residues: CASSLGLADHYNEQFF.

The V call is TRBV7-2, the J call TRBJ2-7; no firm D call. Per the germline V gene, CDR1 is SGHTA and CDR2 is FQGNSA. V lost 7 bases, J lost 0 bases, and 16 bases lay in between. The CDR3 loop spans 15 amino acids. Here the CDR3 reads CASTSTRLHSYEQYF. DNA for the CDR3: TGTGCCAGCACCTCTACCAGACTTCACTCCTACGAGCAGTACTTC.

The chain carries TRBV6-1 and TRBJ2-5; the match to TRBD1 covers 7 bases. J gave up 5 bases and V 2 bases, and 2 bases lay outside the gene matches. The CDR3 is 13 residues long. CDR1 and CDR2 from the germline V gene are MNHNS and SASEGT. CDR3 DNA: TGTGCCAGCAGTGAAATCAGGGGGGAGACCCAGTACTTC. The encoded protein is CASSEIRGETQYF.

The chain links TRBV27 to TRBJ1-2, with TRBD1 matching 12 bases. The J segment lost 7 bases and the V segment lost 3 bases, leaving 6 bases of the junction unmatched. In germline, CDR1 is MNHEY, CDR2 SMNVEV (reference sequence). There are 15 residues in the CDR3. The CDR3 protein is CASSFRDRGLGGYTF. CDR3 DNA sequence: TGTGCCAGCAGTTTCCGGGACAGGGGGCTGGGTGGCTACACCTTC.

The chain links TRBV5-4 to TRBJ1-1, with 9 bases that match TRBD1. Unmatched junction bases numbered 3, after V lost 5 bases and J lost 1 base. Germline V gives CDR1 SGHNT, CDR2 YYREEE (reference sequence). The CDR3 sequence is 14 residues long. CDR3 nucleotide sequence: TGTGCCAGCAGGGAGGGACAGGGGAACACTGAAGCTTTCTTT. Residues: CASREGQGNTEAFF. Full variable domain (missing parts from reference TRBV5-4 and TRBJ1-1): ETGVTQSPTHLIKTRGQQVTLRCSSQSGHNTVSWYQQALGQGPQFIFQYYREEENGRGNFPPRFSGLQFPNYSSELNVNALELDDSALYLCASREGQGNTEAFFGQGTRLTVV.

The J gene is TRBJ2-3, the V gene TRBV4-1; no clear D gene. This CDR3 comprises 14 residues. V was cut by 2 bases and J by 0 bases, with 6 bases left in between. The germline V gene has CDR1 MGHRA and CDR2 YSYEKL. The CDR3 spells CASSQITSTDTQYF. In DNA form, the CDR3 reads TGCGCCAGCAGCCAAATAACTAGCACAGATACGCAGTATTTT.

The CDR3 sequence: CASSQAGGLGTEAFF. The CDR3 DNA follows: TGCGCCAGCAGCCAAGCAGGGGGGCTCGGCACTGAAGCTTTCTTT. This chain joins TRBV4-1 and TRBJ1-1; 7 bases agree with TRBD1. Germline V gene data show CDR1 as MGHRA and CDR2 as YSYEKL. There are 15 residues in the CDR3. V lost 1 base and J lost 4; bases outside the gene matches: 6.

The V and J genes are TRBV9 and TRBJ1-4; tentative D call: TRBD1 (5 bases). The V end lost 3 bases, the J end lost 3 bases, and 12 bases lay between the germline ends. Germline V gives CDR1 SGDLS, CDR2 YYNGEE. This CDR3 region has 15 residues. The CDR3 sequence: CASSAAGLPNEKLFF. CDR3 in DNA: TGTGCCAGCAGCGCAGCAGGGTTACCTAATGAAAAACTGTTTTTT.

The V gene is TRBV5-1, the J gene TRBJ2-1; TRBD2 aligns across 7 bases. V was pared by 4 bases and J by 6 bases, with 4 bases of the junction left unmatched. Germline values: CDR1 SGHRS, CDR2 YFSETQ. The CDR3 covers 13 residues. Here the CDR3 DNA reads TGCGCCAGCAGCGTGGGACTAACCAATGAGCAGTTCTTC. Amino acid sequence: CASSVGLTNEQFF.

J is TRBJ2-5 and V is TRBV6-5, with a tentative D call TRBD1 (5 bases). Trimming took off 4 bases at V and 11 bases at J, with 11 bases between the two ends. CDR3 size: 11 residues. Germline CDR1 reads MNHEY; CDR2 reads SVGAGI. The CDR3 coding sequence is TGTGCCAGCAGTTCCGGACCAGGGCAGTACTTC. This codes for CASSSGPGQYF.

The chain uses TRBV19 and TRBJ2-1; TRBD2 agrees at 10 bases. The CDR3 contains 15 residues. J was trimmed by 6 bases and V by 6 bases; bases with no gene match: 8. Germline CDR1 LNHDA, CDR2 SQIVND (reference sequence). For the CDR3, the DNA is TGTGCCAGTAGAGTTTCAGCGGGGGGGCGCAATGAGCAGTTCTTC. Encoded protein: CASRVSAGGRNEQFF.

CDR3 in DNA: TGTGCCAGCAGCGTGAGCGGGGGGGACACAGATACGCAGTATTTT. Residues: CASSVSGGDTDTQYF. This sequence joins TRBV7-2 and TRBJ2-3; TRBD2 aligns across 10 bases. The CDR3 is 15 residues long. Germline-derived CDR1 and CDR2 are SGHTA and FQGNSA. V lost 5 bases, J lost 2 bases, and 4 bases stayed unmatched.

Here the CDR3 reads CSATGLAEQYF. In nucleotides, the CDR3 is TGCAGTGCGACGGGACTTGCCGAGCAGTACTTC. This rearrangement joins TRBV20-1 to TRBJ2-7; D might be TRBD2 (6 bases). Trimming cost V 6 bases and J 6 bases, with 12 bases left between them. Germline V CDR1 and CDR2: DFQATT, SNEGSKA (reference sequence). The CDR3 runs to 11 residues.

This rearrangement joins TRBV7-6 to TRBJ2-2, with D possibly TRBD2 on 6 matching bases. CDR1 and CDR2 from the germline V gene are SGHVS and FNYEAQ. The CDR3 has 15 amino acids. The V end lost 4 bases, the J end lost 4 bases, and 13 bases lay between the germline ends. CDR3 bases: TGTGCCAGCAGCTCCCTGGGGGGTCGCACCGGGGAGCTGTTTTTT. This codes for CASSSLGGRTGELFF. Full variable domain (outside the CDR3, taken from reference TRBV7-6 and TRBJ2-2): GAGVSQSPRYKVTKRGQDVALRCDPISGHVSLYWYRQALGQGPEFLTYFNYEAQQDKSGLPNDRFSAERPEGSISTLTIQRTEQRDSAMYRCASSSLGGRTGELFFGEGSRLTVL.